The 8 T cell receptor beta chains given below trace back to one sample, sequenced in a study of a mutant IDH1 vaccine in newly diagnosed glioma. Assay: immunoSEQ multiplex PCR; the TCRdb copy retains only in-frame clones and omits some. The sample lists some 54,000 clones; 80% to 90% were seen once. These TCRs' antigens remain unknown. Noted time point: week 35, safety follow-up. Vaccination used 300 ug of mutant IDH1 20-mer peptide per dose, with topical imiquimod. Sequencing used PBMCs, obtained from a glioma patient whose treatment included an IDH1 peptide vaccine. Receptors were obtained from a woman younger than 30 with glioma.

The chain couples TRBV2 to TRBJ2-7; D not certain. The V end was cut by 1 base, the J end by 1 base, with 11 bases between. The CDR3 loop spans 15 amino acids. The germline V gene has CDR1 SNHLY and CDR2 FYNNEI. The CDR3 bases are TGTGCCAGCAGTGAAGGGGCTAAGGCATCCTACGAGCAGTACTTC. Amino acid sequence: CASSEGAKASYEQYF. The full variable domain, in which reference TRBV2 and TRBJ2-7 provide the parts outside the CDR3, is EPEVTQTPSHQVTQMGQEVILRCVPISNHLYFYWYRQILGQKVEFLVSFYNNEISEKSEIFDDQFSVERPDGSNFTLKIRSTKLEDSAMYFCASSEGAKASYEQYFGPGTRLTVT.

The chain links TRBV5-4 to TRBJ2-3; D gene ambiguous. Germline V CDR1 and CDR2: SGHNT, YYREEE (reference sequence). V was trimmed by 2 bases and J by 2 bases, leaving 6 bases between them. The CDR3 length is 13 residues. The CDR3 bases are TGTGCCAGCAGCTTCGGGTCCACAGATACGCAGTATTTT. Its protein product is CASSFGSTDTQYF.

J is TRBJ1-2 and V is TRBV25-1; no definite D call. Trimming left V 5 bases short and J 0 bases short, with 7 bases between. Germline V gene lookup returns CDR1 MGHDK and CDR2 SYGVNS. The CDR3 totals 13 residues. CDR3 DNA sequence: TGTGCCAGCAGTCGAACAGCTAACTATGGCTACACCTTC. It encodes CASSRTANYGYTF.

The chain uses TRBV7-9 and TRBJ2-3, with 7 nucleotides matching TRBD2. The CDR3 consists of 14 residues. Looked up from germline, CDR1 is SEHNR and CDR2 is FQNEAQ (reference sequence). V lost 1 base to trimming and J lost 3 bases; unmatched junction nucleotides: 1. The DNA for the CDR3 is TGTGCCAGCAGCTTAGGACTAGCAACAGATACGCAGTATTTT. It yields the protein CASSLGLATDTQYF.

The V and J genes are TRBV7-3 and TRBJ2-2, with a possible D match to TRBD2 (5 bases). This CDR3 has 14 amino acids. Trimming took 3 bases from V and 0 from J, leaving 5 bases between them. In germline, CDR1 is SGHTA, CDR2 FQGTGA. CDR3 nucleotide sequence: TGTGCCAGCAGCTTTAGCGCGAACACCGGGGAGCTGTTTTTT. As protein: CASSFSANTGELFF.

This clone was detected only once. V gene TRBV5-4 combines with J gene TRBJ2-1; D ambiguous. Per the germline V gene, CDR1 is SGHNT and CDR2 is YYREEE (reference sequence). The CDR3 is made up of 13 amino acids. The V end was cut by 1 base, the J end by 8 bases, with 10 bases between. CDR3 in amino acids: CASSLRSADEQFF. For the CDR3, the DNA is TGTGCCAGCAGCTTGCGATCGGCGGATGAGCAGTTCTTC.

The gene calls are TRBV27 and TRBJ1-2; D is undetermined. Trimming cost V 3 bases and J 1 base, with 6 bases left between them. Germline CDR1 MNHEY, CDR2 SMNVEV (reference sequence). CDR3 length equals 13 residues. The CDR3 DNA is TGTGCCAGCAGTTTCACACTTAACTATGGCTACACCTTC. This codes for CASSFTLNYGYTF.

The chain links TRBV9 to TRBJ2-1; 7 bases line up with TRBD2. V shed 4 bases and J 1 base; nucleotides not matched to a gene: 11. This CDR3 contains 17 residues. Germline-derived CDR1 and CDR2 are SGDLS and YYNGEE. CDR3 coding DNA: TGTGCCAGCAGCCCCCAACGACTAGCCGGTTCCTACAATGAGCAGTTCTTC. Its translation is CASSPQRLAGSYNEQFF.